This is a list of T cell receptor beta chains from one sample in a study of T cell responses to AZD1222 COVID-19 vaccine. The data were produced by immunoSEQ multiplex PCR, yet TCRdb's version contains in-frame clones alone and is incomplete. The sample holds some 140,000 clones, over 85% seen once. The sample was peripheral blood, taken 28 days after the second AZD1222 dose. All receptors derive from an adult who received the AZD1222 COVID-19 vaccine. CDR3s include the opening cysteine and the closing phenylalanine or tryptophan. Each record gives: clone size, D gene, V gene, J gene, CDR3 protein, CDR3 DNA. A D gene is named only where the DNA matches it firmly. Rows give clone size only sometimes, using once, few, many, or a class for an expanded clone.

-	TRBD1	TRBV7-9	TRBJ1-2	CASSRDSFNYGYTF	TGTGCCAGCAGCCGGGACAGCTTCAACTATGGCTACACCTTC
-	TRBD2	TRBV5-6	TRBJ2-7	CASSFGTSIAYEQYF	TGTGCCAGCAGCTTTGGGACTAGTATAGCCTACGAGCAGTACTTC
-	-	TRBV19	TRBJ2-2	CASSPGDTGLGELFF	TGTGCCAGTAGTCCCGGGGACACTGGACTCGGGGAGCTGTTTTTT
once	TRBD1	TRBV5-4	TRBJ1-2	CASSRQGADGYTF	TGTGCCAGCAGCCGACAGGGGGCGGATGGCTACACCTTC
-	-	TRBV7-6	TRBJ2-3	CASSLRTALVPDTQYF	TGTGCCAGCAGCCTCCGGACAGCCCTAGTTCCAGATACGCAGTATTTT
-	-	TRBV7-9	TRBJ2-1	CASSLGYNEQFF	TGTGCCAGCAGCTTGGGCTACAATGAGCAGTTCTTC
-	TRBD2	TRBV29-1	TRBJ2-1	CSVVEAGGLTAYNEQFF	TGCAGCGTTGTAGAAGCGGGGGGACTCACCGCCTACAATGAGCAGTTCTTC
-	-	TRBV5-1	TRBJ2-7	CASSLAPGSSYEQYF	TGCGCCAGCAGCTTGGCCCCGGGGTCTTCCTACGAGCAGTACTTC
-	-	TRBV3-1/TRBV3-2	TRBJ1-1	CASSQLGGNTEAFF	TGTGCCAGCAGCCAACTTGGAGGGAACACTGAAGCTTTCTTT
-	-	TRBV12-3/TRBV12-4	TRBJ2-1	CASTSRSYNEQFF	TGTGCCAGCACTTCCAGGTCCTACAATGAGCAGTTCTTC
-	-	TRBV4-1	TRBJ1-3	CASSQEVISGNTIYF	TGCGCCAGCAGCCAAGAGGTCATCTCTGGAAACACCATATATTTT
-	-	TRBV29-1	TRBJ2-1	CSGGQYNEQFF	TGCAGCGGGGGGCAGTACAATGAGCAGTTCTTC
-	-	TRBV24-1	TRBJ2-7	CATSDGSSYEQYF	TGTGCCACCAGTGATGGCTCCTCCTACGAGCAGTACTTC
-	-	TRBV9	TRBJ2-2	CASSVGGTNTGELFF	TGTGCCAGCAGCGTAGGGGGGACGAACACCGGGGAGCTGTTTTTT
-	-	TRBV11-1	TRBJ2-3	CASSLITPTDTQYF	TGTGCCAGCAGCTTAATAACCCCCACAGATACGCAGTATTTT
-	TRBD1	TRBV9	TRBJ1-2	CASSGGDRYTF	TGTGCCAGCTCAGGGGGGGATCGCTACACCTTC
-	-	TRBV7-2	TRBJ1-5	CATSNYRAGQPQHF	TGTGCCACCAGCAATTACAGGGCTGGTCAGCCCCAGCATTTT
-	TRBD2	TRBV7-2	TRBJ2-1	CASSLAYRGGAGNEQFF	TGTGCCAGCAGCCTAGCCTATCGGGGGGGGGCAGGGAATGAGCAGTTCTTC
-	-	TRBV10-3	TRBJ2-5	CASTYQETQYF	TGTGCCAGCACCTACCAAGAGACCCAGTACTTC
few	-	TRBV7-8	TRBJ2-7	CASSPRFIFPSEQYF	TGTGCCAGCAGCCCGAGGTTCATTTTTCCCTCCGAGCAGTACTTC
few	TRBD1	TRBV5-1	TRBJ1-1	CASSHGTGNTEAFF	TGCGCCAGCAGCCACGGGACAGGGAACACTGAAGCTTTCTTT
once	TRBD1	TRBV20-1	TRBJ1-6	CSARTGQRFTF	TGCAGTGCTAGAACGGGACAGCGATTTACCTTT
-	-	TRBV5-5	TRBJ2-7	CASSPTPWVFEQYF	TGTGCCAGCAGCCCTACGCCTTGGGTTTTCGAGCAGTACTTC
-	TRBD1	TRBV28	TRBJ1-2	CATTGVGYGYTF	TGTGCCACCACAGGGGTGGGCTATGGCTACACCTTC
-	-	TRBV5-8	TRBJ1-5	CASSIEGVLSQPQHF	TGTGCCAGCAGCATTGAAGGGGTGTTGAGTCAGCCCCAGCATTTT
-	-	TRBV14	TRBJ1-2	CASSPRPPNYGYTF	TGTGCCAGCAGCCCTCGTCCCCCTAACTATGGCTACACCTTC